Listed below are T cell receptor beta chains from one sample, sequenced in a study of cytomegalovirus exposure and HLA in healthy donors. Data came from immunoSEQ multiplex PCR; TCRdb stores just in-frame clones and leaves some out. In the table there are some 160,000 clones, 88% of which are singletons. The specimen was PBMCs. The source of these receptors is a man younger than 30 in good health and CMV-seronegative. The CDR3 runs from the conserved cysteine through the conserved F or W. D genes are given only for firm matches. A row's size may be missing; if present it is once, few, many or a size class.

J,size,D,V,CDR3,DNA
TRBJ2-6,.,.,TRBV5-3,CARSLAGEGDIYSGANVLTF,TGTGCCAGAAGCTTGGCCGGTGAGGGGGATATATACTCTGGGGCCAACGTCCTGACTTTC
TRBJ2-2,.,TRBD2,TRBV30,CAWSVAGLNTGELFF,TGTGCCTGGAGTGTAGCGGGGCTTAACACCGGGGAGCTGTTTTTT
TRBJ1-5,few,TRBD1,TRBV19,CASILGQGDGPQHF,TGTGCCAGTATCTTGGGACAGGGGGATGGGCCCCAGCATTTT
TRBJ2-7,.,.,TRBV6-5,CASSYLSGVAYEQYF,TGTGCCAGCAGTTACTTGTCGGGAGTTGCGTACGAGCAGTACTTC
TRBJ1-5,.,TRBD1,TRBV28,CASSIWDREGQPQHF,TGTGCCAGCAGTATCTGGGACAGGGAGGGTCAGCCCCAGCATTTT
TRBJ1-3,.,.,TRBV28,CASGAGSGNTIYF,TGTGCCAGTGGGGCCGGCTCTGGAAACACCATATATTTT
TRBJ2-5,.,.,TRBV4-1,CASSLGGLISGETQYF,TGCGCCAGCAGCCTAGGGGGATTGATTTCGGGGGAGACCCAGTACTTC
TRBJ2-5,.,TRBD2,TRBV7-7,CASSLDGGEETQYF,TGTGCTAGCAGCTTAGATGGGGGGGAAGAGACCCAGTACTTC
TRBJ1-2,.,TRBD1,TRBV7-2,CASSLSGTGASGYTF,TGTGCCAGCAGCTTATCCGGGACAGGGGCGAGTGGCTACACCTTC
TRBJ1-5,once,TRBD1,TRBV28,CASTLGDRGSNQPQHF,TGTGCCAGCACTTTGGGGGACAGGGGAAGCAATCAGCCCCAGCATTTT
TRBJ2-7,few,TRBD2,TRBV5-8,CASSRLSSGSSYEQYF,TGTGCCAGCAGCCGCCTTAGTAGCGGGAGTTCGTACGAGCAGTACTTC
TRBJ2-2,once,.,TRBV11-3,CASTSTGELFF,TGTGCCAGCACCAGCACCGGGGAGCTGTTTTTT
TRBJ1-5,.,.,TRBV5-1,CASSLDAQDQPQHF,TGCGCCAGCAGCTTGGATGCACAAGATCAGCCCCAGCATTTT
TRBJ1-4,.,TRBD1,TRBV6-1,CASSEGTGTGNEKLFF,TGTGCCAGCAGTGAAGGCACCGGGACAGGGAATGAAAAACTGTTTTTT
TRBJ2-3,.,.,TRBV5-6,CASSFRSVNTQYF,TGTGCCAGCAGCTTCCGTAGTGTAAATACGCAGTATTTT
TRBJ2-7,.,.,TRBV5-1,CASSQTQGHEQYF,TGCGCCAGCAGCCAAACACAGGGCCACGAGCAGTACTTC
TRBJ2-5,.,.,TRBV5-1,CASSSRGGQETQYF,TGCGCCAGCAGCTCGCGAGGCGGACAAGAGACCCAGTACTTC
TRBJ2-3,once,.,TRBV6-6,CASRTSTDTQYF,TGTGCCAGCAGAACTTCCACAGATACGCAGTATTTT
TRBJ2-2,.,.,TRBV5-4,CASSLEGGANTGELFF,TGTGCCAGCAGCTTGGAAGGCGGGGCGAACACCGGGGAGCTGTTTTTT
TRBJ2-3,.,TRBD2,TRBV9,CASSVGTSGRDTQYF,TGTGCCAGCAGCGTGGGGACTAGCGGGAGGGATACGCAGTATTTT
TRBJ2-3,.,TRBD2,TRBV4-1,CASVASGSVDTQYF,TGCGCCAGCGTGGCTAGCGGGAGTGTAGATACGCAGTATTTT